This T cell receptor (beta chain) was recovered during a study of cytomegalovirus exposure and HLA in healthy donors. Findings and limits, study-wide: In an earlier analysis, most TCR beta V segments were productive about 87% or about 30% of the time. Among donors in an Asian-associated ancestry cluster, a later analysis reportedly found fewer N-insertions than the approximately 700-donor mean.

This CDR3 contains 14 residues. Per the germline V gene, CDR1 is SGHKS and CDR2 is YYEKEE (reference sequence). V was clipped by 0 bases and J by 1 base, with 7 bases between them. As to this clone: As yet, its antigen is unknown.

Primers included in the PCR were 60 Vbeta and 13 Jbeta primers. Clones were sequenced by immunoSEQ multiplex PCR, and TCRdb holds only the in-frame ones, with some missing. Among 75,000 to 100,000 clones listed, roughly four fifths were seen once. The chain carries TRBV5-5 and TRBJ2-5, with unresolved D. Material for sequencing was PBMCs. The TCR sequence derives from a woman aged 55-70 years in good health and CMV-seropositive. CDR3: CASSLDYFQETQYF. The CDR3 DNA sequence: TGTGCCAGCAGCTTGGACTACTTCCAAGAGACCCAGTACTTC.